The rows below give T cell receptor beta chains drawn from one sample of a study of T cell changes during pregnancy in multiple sclerosis. The assay was immunoSEQ multiplex PCR, and TCRdb's table has in-frame clones only and misses some. The table shows fewer than 50,000 clones, with 90% to 95% occurring only once. Sequenced material: CD8+ T cells from peripheral blood mononuclear cells, taken after pregnancy. The receptors stem from a female donor with multiple sclerosis, enrolled in a pregnancy study. The CDR3 runs from the conserved cysteine through the conserved F or W. D genes are given only for firm matches. The listing skips clone size in some rows; elsewhere it reads once, few, many or a size class.

clone size	V gene	D gene	J gene	CDR3 protein	CDR3 DNA
NA	TRBV7-8	TRBD2	TRBJ2-1	CASSSLAGGENEQFF	TGTGCCAGCAGCTCCCTAGCGGGGGGGGAGAATGAGCAGTTCTTC
NA	TRBV19	TRBD1	TRBJ1-1	CASSHGQGSPEAFF	TGTGCCAGTAGTCATGGACAGGGCTCCCCTGAAGCTTTCTTT
NA	TRBV15	TRBD1	TRBJ1-4	CATSRVTGVVAEKLFF	TGTGCCACCAGCAGAGTAACAGGGGTGGTGGCCGAAAAACTGTTTTTT
NA	TRBV9	TRBD2	TRBJ2-7	CASSVSGGASYEQYF	TGTGCCAGCAGCGTAAGCGGGGGCGCATCCTACGAGCAGTACTTC
NA	TRBV10-3	NA	TRBJ2-7	CAISAISQGHEQYF	TGTGCCATCAGTGCTATTTCGCAGGGCCACGAGCAGTACTTC
NA	TRBV10-3	NA	TRBJ1-2	CAIGPTEPGLYGYTF	TGTGCCATCGGTCCCACAGAGCCCGGCCTGTATGGCTACACCTTC
NA	TRBV6-5	NA	TRBJ2-4	CASSYSLDGGNIQYF	TGTGCCAGCAGTTACTCTTTGGACGGCGGGAACATTCAGTACTTC
NA	TRBV10-3	NA	TRBJ2-7	CAISESRGGKDEQYF	TGTGCCATCAGTGAGTCGAGGGGGGGCAAGGACGAGCAGTACTTC
NA	TRBV6-5	NA	TRBJ1-1	CASSIGRTTEAFF	TGTGCCAGCAGTATAGGAAGGACAACTGAAGCTTTCTTT
few	TRBV30	NA	TRBJ1-1	CAWSVDISSEAFF	TGTGCCTGGAGTGTCGACATAAGCTCTGAAGCTTTCTTT
NA	TRBV27	NA	TRBJ1-5	CASSFGTANQPQHF	TGTGCCAGCAGTTTTGGCACAGCTAATCAGCCCCAGCATTTT
NA	TRBV5-6	NA	TRBJ1-5	CASSKRGDPTQPQHF	TGTGCCAGCAGCAAGCGGGGCGATCCTACTCAGCCCCAGCATTTT
NA	TRBV9	NA	TRBJ1-2	CASSVDVEGLVDGYTF	TGTGCCAGCAGCGTAGACGTGGAGGGATTGGTGGATGGCTACACCTTC
NA	TRBV7-9	NA	TRBJ1-3	CASSSPGTGGSGNTIYF	TGTGCCAGCAGCTCCCCCGGGACCGGGGGCTCTGGAAACACCATATATTTT
NA	TRBV4-1	NA	TRBJ2-2	CASSQDPGELFF	TGCGCCAGCAGCCAAGATCCTGGGGAGCTGTTTTTT
NA	TRBV12-2	NA	TRBJ2-7	CASRHPDRVFHEQYF	TGTGCAAGTCGTCATCCAGACAGGGTATTTCACGAGCAGTACTTC
once	TRBV18	NA	TRBJ1-2	CASSLLQGDGYTF	TGTGCCAGCTCACTGTTACAGGGCGATGGCTACACCTTC
NA	TRBV11-2	NA	TRBJ2-5	CASSTGPGKETQYF	TGTGCCAGCAGCACCGGGCCGGGGAAAGAGACCCAGTACTTC
NA	TRBV5-1	NA	TRBJ2-1	CASSDIGSSYNEQFF	TGCGCCAGCAGTGACATCGGGAGCTCCTACAATGAGCAGTTCTTC
NA	TRBV27	NA	TRBJ1-5	CASSLSVLGPQHF	TGTGCCAGCAGTTTATCGGTCCTAGGGCCCCAGCATTTT
NA	TRBV7-3	NA	TRBJ2-3	CASSDEDISSTDTQYF	TGTGCCAGCAGCGACGAAGACATCTCTAGCACAGATACGCAGTATTTT
NA	TRBV11-1	NA	TRBJ2-7	CASSHSGSSYEQYF	TGTGCCAGCAGCCACAGCGGTAGCTCCTACGAGCAGTACTTC
NA	TRBV25-1	NA	TRBJ1-2	CASSETGYEGYTF	TGTGCCAGCAGTGAAACAGGGTATGAGGGCTACACCTTC
NA	TRBV28	NA	TRBJ1-6	CASQNRRDSYNSPLHF	TGTGCCAGCCAAAACCGGAGGGACTCCTATAATTCACCCCTCCACTTT
NA	TRBV19	TRBD1	TRBJ1-1	CASMDRGPGWTEAFF	TGTGCCAGTATGGACAGGGGGCCCGGGTGGACTGAAGCTTTCTTT
NA	TRBV9	NA	TRBJ2-3	CASSVSGGTDTQYF	TGTGCCAGCAGCGTATCCGGGGGCACAGATACGCAGTATTTT
NA	TRBV13	NA	TRBJ2-7	CASSWSAGDLSYEQYF	TGTGCCAGCAGCTGGTCCGCCGGGGATCTCTCCTACGAGCAGTACTTC
NA	TRBV27	NA	TRBJ2-5	CASGETGLETQYF	TGTGCCAGCGGGGAGACAGGATTGGAGACCCAGTACTTC
NA	TRBV7-2	TRBD1	TRBJ1-1	CASSLASQGANTEAFF	TGTGCCAGCAGCTTAGCTTCACAGGGGGCGAACACTGAAGCTTTCTTT
NA	TRBV11-2	NA	TRBJ1-5	CASSFGGANQPQHF	TGTGCCAGCAGCTTCGGGGGAGCTAATCAGCCCCAGCATTTT
NA	TRBV19	NA	TRBJ2-7	CASSPRGRYEQYF	TGTGCCAGTAGTCCAAGGGGCCGGTACGAGCAGTACTTC
NA	TRBV5-4	TRBD2	TRBJ2-5	CASKIAGEEETQYF	TGTGCCAGCAAGATTGCGGGGGAGGAAGAGACCCAGTACTTC
NA	TRBV27	NA	TRBJ1-2	CASSLLGSPNYGYTF	TGTGCCAGCAGTTTATTAGGGAGCCCCAACTATGGCTACACCTTC
NA	TRBV2	TRBD1	TRBJ2-3	CASSSRTGEYTDTQYF	TGTGCCAGCAGTTCCAGGACAGGGGAATACACAGATACGCAGTATTTT
NA	TRBV6-1	TRBD2	TRBJ2-7	CASTAWVAGAYEQYF	TGTGCCAGCACCGCGTGGGTAGCGGGGGCCTACGAGCAGTACTTC
NA	TRBV5-3	NA	TRBJ1-2	CARSLWRVQPPIYGYTF	TGTGCCAGAAGCTTATGGAGGGTTCAACCCCCAATCTATGGCTACACCTTC
NA	TRBV6-5	NA	TRBJ2-7	CATGGRTTYEQYF	TGTGCCACCGGAGGGCGGACGACCTACGAGCAGTACTTC
NA	TRBV7-9	NA	TRBJ2-7	CASSPYQGYEQYF	TGTGCCAGCAGCCCCTACCAGGGCTACGAGCAGTACTTC
NA	TRBV4-1	NA	TRBJ1-4	CASSYPGLPNEKLFF	TGCGCCAGCAGCTACCCGGGACTTCCTAATGAAAAACTGTTTTTT
NA	TRBV12-5	NA	TRBJ2-7	CASGLPTDEQYF	TGTGCTAGTGGTTTACCCACGGACGAGCAGTACTTC
NA	TRBV27	NA	TRBJ2-1	CASSDRGAYEQFF	TGTGCCAGCAGTGACCGCGGGGCATATGAGCAGTTCTTC
NA	TRBV5-6	NA	TRBJ1-1	CASSHGEGTEAFF	TGTGCCAGCAGCCACGGTGAGGGCACTGAAGCTTTCTTT
NA	TRBV7-6	TRBD1	TRBJ1-1	CASSLVQGETEAFF	TGTGCCAGCAGCTTAGTCCAGGGGGAAACTGAAGCTTTCTTT
NA	TRBV7-8	NA	TRBJ2-3	CASSSTSDTQYF	TGTGCCAGCTCCTCCACTTCCGATACGCAGTATTTT